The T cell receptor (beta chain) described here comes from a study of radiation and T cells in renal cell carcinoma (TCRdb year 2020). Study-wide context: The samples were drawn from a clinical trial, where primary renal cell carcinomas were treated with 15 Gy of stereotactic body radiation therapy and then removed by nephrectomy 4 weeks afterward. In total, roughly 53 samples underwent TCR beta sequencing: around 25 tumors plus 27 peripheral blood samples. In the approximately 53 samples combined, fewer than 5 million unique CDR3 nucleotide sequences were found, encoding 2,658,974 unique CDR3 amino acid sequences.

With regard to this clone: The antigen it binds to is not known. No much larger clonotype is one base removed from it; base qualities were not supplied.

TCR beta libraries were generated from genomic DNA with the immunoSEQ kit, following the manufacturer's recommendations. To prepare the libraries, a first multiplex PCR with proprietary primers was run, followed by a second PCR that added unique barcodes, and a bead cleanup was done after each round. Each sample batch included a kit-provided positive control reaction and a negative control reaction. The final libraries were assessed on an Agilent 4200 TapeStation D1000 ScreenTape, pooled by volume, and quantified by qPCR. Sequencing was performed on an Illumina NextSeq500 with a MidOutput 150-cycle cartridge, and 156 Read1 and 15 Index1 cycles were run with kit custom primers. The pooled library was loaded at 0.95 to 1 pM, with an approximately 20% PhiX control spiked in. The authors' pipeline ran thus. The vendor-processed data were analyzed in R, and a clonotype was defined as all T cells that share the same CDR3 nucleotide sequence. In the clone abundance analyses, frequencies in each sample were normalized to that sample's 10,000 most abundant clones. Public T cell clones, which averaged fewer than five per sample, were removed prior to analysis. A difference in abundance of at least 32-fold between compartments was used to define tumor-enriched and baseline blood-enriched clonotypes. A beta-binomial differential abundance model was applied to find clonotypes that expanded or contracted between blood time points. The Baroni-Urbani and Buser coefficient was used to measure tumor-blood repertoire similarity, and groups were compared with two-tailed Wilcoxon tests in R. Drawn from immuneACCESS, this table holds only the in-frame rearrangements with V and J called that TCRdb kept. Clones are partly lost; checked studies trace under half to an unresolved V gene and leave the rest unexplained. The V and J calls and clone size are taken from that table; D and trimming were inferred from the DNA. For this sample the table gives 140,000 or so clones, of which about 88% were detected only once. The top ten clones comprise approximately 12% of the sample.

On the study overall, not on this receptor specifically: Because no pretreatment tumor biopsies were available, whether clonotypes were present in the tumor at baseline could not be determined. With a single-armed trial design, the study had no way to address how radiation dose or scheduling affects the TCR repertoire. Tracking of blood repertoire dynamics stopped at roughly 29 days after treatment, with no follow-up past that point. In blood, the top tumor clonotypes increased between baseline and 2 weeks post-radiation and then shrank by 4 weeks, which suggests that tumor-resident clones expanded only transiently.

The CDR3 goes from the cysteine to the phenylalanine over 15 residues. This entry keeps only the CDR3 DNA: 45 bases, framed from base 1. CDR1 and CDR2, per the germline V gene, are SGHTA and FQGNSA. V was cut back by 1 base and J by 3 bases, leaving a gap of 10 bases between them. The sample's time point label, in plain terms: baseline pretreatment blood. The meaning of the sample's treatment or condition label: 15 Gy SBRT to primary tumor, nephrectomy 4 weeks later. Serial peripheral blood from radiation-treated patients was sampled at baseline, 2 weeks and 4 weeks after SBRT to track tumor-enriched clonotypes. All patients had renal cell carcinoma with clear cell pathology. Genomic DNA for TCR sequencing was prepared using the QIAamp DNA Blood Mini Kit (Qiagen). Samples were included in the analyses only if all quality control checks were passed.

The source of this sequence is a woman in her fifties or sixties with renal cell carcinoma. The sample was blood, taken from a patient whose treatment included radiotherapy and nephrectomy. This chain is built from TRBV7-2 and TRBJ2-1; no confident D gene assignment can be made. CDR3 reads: CASSLGSSIYNEQFF. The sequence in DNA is TGTGCCAGCAGCTTAGGGAGTAGCATCTACAATGAGCAGTTCTTC.